Below, 7 T cell receptor beta chains from the same sample are listed, as sequenced in a study of long-term antiretroviral therapy in people with HIV. An immunoSEQ assay, version v3.0, was performed at survey level. Data came from immunoSEQ multiplex PCR; TCRdb stores just in-frame clones and leaves some out. Among roughly 25,000 clones listed, around 80% were seen once. The sample was unsorted PBMCs, taken 1.1 years before starting antiretroviral therapy. All receptors come from a woman under 40 with HIV.

This clone has only one observation. This chain joins TRBV27 and TRBJ2-1; perhaps TRBD2 as D (6 bases). Trimming pared 8 bases from V and 7 bases from J, leaving 18 bases between. The CDR3 sequence is 14 residues long. CDR1 is MNHEY and CDR2 is SMNVEV in the germline V gene (reference sequence). The CDR3 DNA follows: TGTGCCAGCGGGAAGGGGCTAGCGCTAAATGAGCAGTTCTTC. Residues: CASGKGLALNEQFF.

The chain links TRBV19 to TRBJ1-3; 10 bases map to TRBD1. The CDR3 totals 15 residues. Per germline, CDR1 LNHDA and CDR2 SQIVND (reference sequence). J gave up 10 bases and V 6 bases, and 12 bases lay outside the gene matches. CDR3 nucleotides: TGTGCCAGTAGGTCGACCGGGACAGGGGTTAAAACCATATATTTT. As protein: CASRSTGTGVKTIYF.

The chain recombines TRBV4-1 with TRBJ1-5, with a possible D match to TRBD1 (5 bases). The CDR3 is made up of 15 amino acids. The germline V gene encodes CDR1 MGHRA and CDR2 YSYEKL. The V gene lost 4 bases and the J gene lost 1 base, with 11 bases spanning the gap. In DNA, the CDR3 is TGCGCCAGCAGCCTGGGACCGGGGAGCAATCAGCCCCAGCATTTT. Translating gives CASSLGPGSNQPQHF.

The chain links TRBV5-1 to TRBJ2-2; TRBD1 aligns across 10 bases. CDR3 size: 15 residues. The junction had 0 bases not matched to a gene; V was cut back by 0 bases and J by 4 bases. Germline CDR1 and CDR2: SGHRS and YFSETQ. CDR3 nucleotide sequence: TGCGCCAGCAGCTTGGGACAGGGGGCCACCGGGGAGCTGTTTTTT. This translates into CASSLGQGATGELFF.

This clone was seen only a few times. The chain employs TRBV29-1 and TRBJ1-2; D is uncertain. This CDR3 contains 13 residues. Germline V CDR1 and CDR2: SQVTM, ANQGSEA. The germline V and J ends were trimmed by 1 base and 2 bases, with 8 bases remaining between them. This CDR3 is CSVEVPGNYGYTF. CDR3 bases: TGCAGCGTTGAAGTCCCGGGGAACTATGGCTACACCTTC.

The chain joins TRBV19 to TRBJ2-2; D not certain. Germline V gene sequence: CDR1 LNHDA, CDR2 SQIVND (reference sequence). Trimming shortened V by 11 bases and J by 0 bases, and 13 bases separated the two germline ends. CDR3 length: 14 residues. DNA for the CDR3: TGTGCCTCCAGGATCTTCGCGAACACCGGGGAGCTGTTTTTT. It specifies CASRIFANTGELFF.

This clone was found once. This rearrangement joins TRBV5-1 to TRBJ2-1; no firm D call. V was shortened by 2 bases and J by 7 bases, with 16 bases between the two germline ends. From germline, CDR1 is SGHRS and CDR2 YFSETQ. The CDR3 contains 15 residues. The CDR3 region is CASSLAVLSPNEQFF. In nucleotides, the CDR3 is TGCGCCAGCAGCTTAGCTGTTCTATCCCCTAATGAGCAGTTCTTC. Full variable domain (outside the CDR3, taken from reference TRBV5-1 and TRBJ2-1): KAGVTQTPRYLIKTRGQQVTLSCSPISGHRSVSWYQQTPGQGLQFLFEYFSETQRNKGNFPGRFSGRQFSNSRSEMNVSTLELGDSALYLCASSLAVLSPNEQFFGPGTRLTVL.